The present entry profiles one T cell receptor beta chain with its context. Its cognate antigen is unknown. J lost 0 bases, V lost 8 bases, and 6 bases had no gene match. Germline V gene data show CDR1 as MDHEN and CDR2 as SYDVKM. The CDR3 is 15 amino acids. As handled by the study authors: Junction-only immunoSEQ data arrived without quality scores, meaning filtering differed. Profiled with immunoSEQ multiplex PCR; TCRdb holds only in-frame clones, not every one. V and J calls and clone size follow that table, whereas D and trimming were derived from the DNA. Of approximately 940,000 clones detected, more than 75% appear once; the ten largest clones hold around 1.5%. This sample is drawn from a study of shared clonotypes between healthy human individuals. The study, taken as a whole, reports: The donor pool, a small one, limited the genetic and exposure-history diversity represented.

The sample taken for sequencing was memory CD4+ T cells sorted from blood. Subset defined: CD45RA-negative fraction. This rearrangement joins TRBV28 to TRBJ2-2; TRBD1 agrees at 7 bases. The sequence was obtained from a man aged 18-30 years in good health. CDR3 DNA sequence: TGTGCCAGCTGGGGGACAGACACGAACACCGGGGAGCTGTTTTTT. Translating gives CASWGTDTNTGELFF.